This T cell receptor (beta chain) came from a study of T cell responses to AZD1222 COVID-19 vaccine. The study's findings and limits: There were mostly white British donors and more females than males, and clonal diversity was possibly underestimated.

The CDR3 spans 12 residues. The V gene's germline CDR1 is MDHEN and CDR2 SYDVKM. Trimming removed 5 bases from V and 8 bases from J, with 7 bases in between. With respect to this clone: Its antigen remains unidentified.

Repertoires were generated with immunoSEQ multiplex PCR, while TCRdb's copy carries only in-frame clones and drops some. This sample has 140,000 to 150,000 clones, with around nine tenths found just once. The chain combines TRBV28 with TRBJ2-6; the D is unclear. The specimen was peripheral blood, collected on day 0 of AZD1222 vaccination. This TCR derives from an adult in good health. CDR3 nucleotides: TGTGCCAGCAGTCAGAGACCCAACGTCCTGACTTTC. Translating gives CASSQRPNVLTF.